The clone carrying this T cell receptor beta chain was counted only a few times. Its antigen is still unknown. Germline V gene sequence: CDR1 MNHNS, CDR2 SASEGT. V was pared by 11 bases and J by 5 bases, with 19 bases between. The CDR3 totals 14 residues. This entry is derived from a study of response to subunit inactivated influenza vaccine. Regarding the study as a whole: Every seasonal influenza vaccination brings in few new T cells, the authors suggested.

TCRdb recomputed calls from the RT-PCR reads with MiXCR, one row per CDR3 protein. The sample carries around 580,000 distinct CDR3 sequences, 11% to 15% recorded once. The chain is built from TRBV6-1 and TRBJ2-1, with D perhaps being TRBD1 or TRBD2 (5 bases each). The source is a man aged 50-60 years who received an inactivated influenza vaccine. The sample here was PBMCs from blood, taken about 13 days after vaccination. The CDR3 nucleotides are TGTGCCGGGGGTCGGAGGATCTTCCACAATGAGCAGTTCTTC. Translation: CAGGRRIFHNEQFF.